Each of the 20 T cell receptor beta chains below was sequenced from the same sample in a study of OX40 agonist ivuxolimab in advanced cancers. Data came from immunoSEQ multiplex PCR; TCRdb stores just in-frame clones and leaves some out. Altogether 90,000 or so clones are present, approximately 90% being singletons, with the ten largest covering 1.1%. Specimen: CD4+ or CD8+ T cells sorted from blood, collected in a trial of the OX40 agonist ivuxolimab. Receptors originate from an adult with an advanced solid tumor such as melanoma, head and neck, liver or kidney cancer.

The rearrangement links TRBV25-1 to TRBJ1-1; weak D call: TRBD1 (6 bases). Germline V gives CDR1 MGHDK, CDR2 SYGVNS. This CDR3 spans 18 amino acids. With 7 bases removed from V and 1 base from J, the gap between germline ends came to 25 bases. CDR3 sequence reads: CASIGSPGVMTGNTEAFF. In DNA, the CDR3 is TGTGCCAGCATTGGGTCTCCAGGGGTCATGACGGGGAACACTGAAGCTTTCTTT.

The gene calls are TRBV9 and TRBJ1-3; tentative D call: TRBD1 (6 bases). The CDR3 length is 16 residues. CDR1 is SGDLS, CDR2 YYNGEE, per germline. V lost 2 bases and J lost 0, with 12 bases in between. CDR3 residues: CASSVTTGSSGNTIYF. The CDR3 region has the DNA TGTGCCAGCAGCGTTACTACAGGGTCCTCTGGAAACACCATATATTTT.

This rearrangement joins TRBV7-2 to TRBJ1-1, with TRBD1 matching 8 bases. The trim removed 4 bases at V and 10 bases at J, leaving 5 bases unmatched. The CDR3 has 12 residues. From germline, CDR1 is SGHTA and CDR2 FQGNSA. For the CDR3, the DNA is TGTGCCAGCAGCTCTCAGGGGGCGGGAGCTTTCTTT. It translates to CASSSQGAGAFF.

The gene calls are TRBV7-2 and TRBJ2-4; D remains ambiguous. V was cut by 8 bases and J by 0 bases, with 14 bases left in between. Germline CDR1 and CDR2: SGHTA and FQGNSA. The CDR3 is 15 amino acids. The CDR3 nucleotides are TGTGCCAGCCGCGGTGGTCCGTTAGCCAAAAACATTCAGTACTTC. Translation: CASRGGPLAKNIQYF.

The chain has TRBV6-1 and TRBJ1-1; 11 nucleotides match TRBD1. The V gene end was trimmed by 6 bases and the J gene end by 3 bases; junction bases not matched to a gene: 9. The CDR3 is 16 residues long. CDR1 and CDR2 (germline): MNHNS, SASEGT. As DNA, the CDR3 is TGTGCCAGCAGGGAACCCGGACAGGGGGCGTACACTGAAGCTTTCTTT. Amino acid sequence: CASREPGQGAYTEAFF.

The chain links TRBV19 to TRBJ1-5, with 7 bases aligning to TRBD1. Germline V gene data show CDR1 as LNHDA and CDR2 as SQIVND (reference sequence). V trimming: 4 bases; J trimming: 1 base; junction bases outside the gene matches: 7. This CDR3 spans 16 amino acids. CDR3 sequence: CASSTLGGGSNQPQHF. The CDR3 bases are TGTGCCAGTAGTACCCTTGGAGGGGGCAGCAATCAGCCCCAGCATTTT.

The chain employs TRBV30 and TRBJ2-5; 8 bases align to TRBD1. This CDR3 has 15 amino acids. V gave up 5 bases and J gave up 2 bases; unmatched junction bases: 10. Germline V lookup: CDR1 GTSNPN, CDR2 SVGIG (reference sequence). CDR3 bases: TGTGCCTGGGAGGGCGGGACAGGCTTACAAGAGACCCAGTACTTC. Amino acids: CAWEGGTGLQETQYF.

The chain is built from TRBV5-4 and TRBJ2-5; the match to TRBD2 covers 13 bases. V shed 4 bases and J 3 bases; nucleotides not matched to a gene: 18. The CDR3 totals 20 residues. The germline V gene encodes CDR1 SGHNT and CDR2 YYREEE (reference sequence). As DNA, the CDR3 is TGTGCCAGCAGCATAGGGGGCCGGACTAGCGGGAGAGTGGCGAAAGAGACCCAGTACTTC. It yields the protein CASSIGGRTSGRVAKETQYF.

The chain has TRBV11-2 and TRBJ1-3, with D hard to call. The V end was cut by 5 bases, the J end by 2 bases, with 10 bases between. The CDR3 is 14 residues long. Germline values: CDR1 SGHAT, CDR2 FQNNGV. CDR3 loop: CASSREVTGNTIYF. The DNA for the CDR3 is TGTGCCAGCAGCAGGGAGGTAACTGGAAACACCATATATTTT.

The CDR3 reads CASSTLAGSYEQYF. CDR3 coding DNA: TGCGCCAGCAGCACTTTAGCGGGGTCCTACGAGCAGTACTTC. This rearrangement joins TRBV5-1 to TRBJ2-7; 8 bases fit TRBD2. V shed 4 bases, J shed 1 base, and the junction held 4 bases outside the gene matches. Germline lookup yields CDR1 SGHRS and CDR2 YFSETQ. The CDR3 runs to 14 residues.

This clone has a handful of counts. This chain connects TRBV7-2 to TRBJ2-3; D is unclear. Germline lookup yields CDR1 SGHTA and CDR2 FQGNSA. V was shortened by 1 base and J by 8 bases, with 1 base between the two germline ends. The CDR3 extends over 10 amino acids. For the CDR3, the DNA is TGTGCCAGCAGCTTAGGTACGCAGTATTTT. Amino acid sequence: CASSLGTQYF.

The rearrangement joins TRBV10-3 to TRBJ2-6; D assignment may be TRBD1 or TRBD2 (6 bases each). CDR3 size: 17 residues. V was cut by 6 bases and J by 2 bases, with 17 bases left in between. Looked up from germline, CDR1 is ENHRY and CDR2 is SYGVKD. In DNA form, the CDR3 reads TGTGCCATCAGCGGGGGCACAGGTATGGCTGGGGCCAACGTCCTGACTTTC. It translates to CAISGGTGMAGANVLTF.

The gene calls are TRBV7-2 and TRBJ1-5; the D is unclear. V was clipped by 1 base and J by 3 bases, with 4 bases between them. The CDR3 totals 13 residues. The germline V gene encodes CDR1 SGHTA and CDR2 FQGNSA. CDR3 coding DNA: TGTGCCAGCAGCTTAGAGTCCAATCAGCCCCAGCATTTT. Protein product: CASSLESNQPQHF.

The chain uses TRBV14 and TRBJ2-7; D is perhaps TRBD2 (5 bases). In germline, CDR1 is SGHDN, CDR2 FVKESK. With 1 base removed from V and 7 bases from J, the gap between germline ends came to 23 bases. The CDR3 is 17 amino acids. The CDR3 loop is CASSQGIMGSRVWEQYF. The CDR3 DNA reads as TGTGCCAGCAGCCAAGGGATAATGGGGAGTCGAGTGTGGGAGCAGTACTTC.

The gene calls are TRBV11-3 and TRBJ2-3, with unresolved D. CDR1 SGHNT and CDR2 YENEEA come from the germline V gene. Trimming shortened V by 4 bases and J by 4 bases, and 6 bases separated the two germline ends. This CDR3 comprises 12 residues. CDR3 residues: CASSSPADTQYF. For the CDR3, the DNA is TGTGCCAGCAGCTCCCCCGCAGATACGCAGTATTTT.

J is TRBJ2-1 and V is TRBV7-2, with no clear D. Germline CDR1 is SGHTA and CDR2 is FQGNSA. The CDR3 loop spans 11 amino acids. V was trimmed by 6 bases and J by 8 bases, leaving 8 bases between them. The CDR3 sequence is CASRSVHEQFF. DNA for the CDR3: TGTGCCAGCAGATCCGTCCATGAGCAGTTCTTC.

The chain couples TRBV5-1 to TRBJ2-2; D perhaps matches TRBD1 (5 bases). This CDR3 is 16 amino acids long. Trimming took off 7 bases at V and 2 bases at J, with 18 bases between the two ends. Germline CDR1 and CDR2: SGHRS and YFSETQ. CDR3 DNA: TGCGCCAGCCGACTCTGGCCCGACAGAAACACCGGGGAGCTGTTTTTT. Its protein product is CASRLWPDRNTGELFF.

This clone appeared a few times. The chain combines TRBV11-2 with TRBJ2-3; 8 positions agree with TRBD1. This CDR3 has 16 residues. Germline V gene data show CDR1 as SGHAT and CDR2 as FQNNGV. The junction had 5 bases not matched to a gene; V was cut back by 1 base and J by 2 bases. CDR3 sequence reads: CASSLVGTGYTDTQYF. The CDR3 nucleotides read TGTGCCAGCAGCTTAGTTGGGACAGGCTACACAGATACGCAGTATTTT.

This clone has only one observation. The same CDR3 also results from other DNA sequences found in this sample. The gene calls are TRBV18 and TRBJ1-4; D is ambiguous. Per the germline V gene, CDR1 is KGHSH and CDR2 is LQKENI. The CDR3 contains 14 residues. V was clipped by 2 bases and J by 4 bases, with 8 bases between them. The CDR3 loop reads CASSPGHSNEKLFF. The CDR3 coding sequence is TGTGCCAGCTCACCAGGGCACAGTAATGAAAAACTGTTTTTT.

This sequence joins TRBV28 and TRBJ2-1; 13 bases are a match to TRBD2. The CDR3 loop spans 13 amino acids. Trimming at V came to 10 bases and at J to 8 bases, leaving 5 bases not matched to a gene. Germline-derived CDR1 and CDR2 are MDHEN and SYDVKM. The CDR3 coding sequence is TGTGCCACGGGACTAGCGGGAAGGGATGAGCAGTTCTTC. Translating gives CATGLAGRDEQFF.